One and the same sample provided the 32 T cell receptor beta chains below, sequenced in a study of shared clonotypes between healthy human individuals. The assay was immunoSEQ multiplex PCR, and TCRdb's table has in-frame clones only and misses some. Of around 1,900,000 clones in the sample, around 95% were seen once. Positive CCR7 selection of CD45RO-negative cells yielded the naive CD8 cells, and terminally differentiated effector memory CD45RA+ cells were excluded. The specimen sequenced was naive CD8+ T cells from PBMCs. These receptors originate from a man aged 18 to 30 in good health. Some clones in this sample may be carry-over from other donors' samples.

This clone came up once. Within the sample, other DNA sequences also encode this same CDR3. J is TRBJ2-7 and V is TRBV7-9; D might be TRBD2 (5 bases). Germline V lookup: CDR1 SEHNR, CDR2 FQNEAQ (reference sequence). V was shortened by 4 bases and J by 3 bases, with 13 bases between the two germline ends. There are 14 residues in the CDR3. Here the CDR3 DNA reads TGTGCCAGCAGCTCGAGCGGCCTAAACTACGAGCAGTACTTC. It is translated as CASSSSGLNYEQYF.

This chain connects TRBV7-8 to TRBJ2-1; 10 positions agree with TRBD2. The CDR3 has 16 amino acids. The V gene end was trimmed by 4 bases and the J gene end by 4 bases; junction bases not matched to a gene: 7. The germline CDR1 and CDR2 sequences are SGHVS and FQNEAQ. For the CDR3, the DNA is TGTGCCAGCAGCTCCTCCCTAGCGGGAGTTTACAATGAGCAGTTCTTC. Its translation is CASSSSLAGVYNEQFF.

The rearrangement uses TRBV6-5 and TRBJ2-3; 8 bases fit TRBD2. V lost 2 bases and J lost 6; bases outside the gene matches: 10. CDR1 and CDR2 from the germline V gene are MNHEY and SVGAGI. CDR3 size: 16 residues. CDR3 coding DNA: TGTGCCAGCAGTTACGAGTCGGGAGGGCCAGGGGATACGCAGTATTTT. This codes for CASSYESGGPGDTQYF.

A note on this clone: Its ends do not fully match the called genes, so a read error is possible. This chain links TRBV7-6 with TRBJ2-7, with 9 bases identical to TRBD2. CDR3 length: 15 residues. Germline loops: CDR1 SGHVS, CDR2 FNYEAQ. The CDR3 here is CASSLGLATSHEQYF. The CDR3 nucleotides are TGTGCCAGCAGCCTGGGACTAGCCACCTCCCACGAGCAGTACTTC. Drawing the rest from reference TRBV7-6 and TRBJ2-7, the complete variable domain is GAGVSQSPRYKVTKRGQDVALRCDPISGHVSLYWYRQALGQGPEFLTYFNYEAQQDKSGLPNDRFSAERPEGSISTLTIQRTEQRDSAMYRCASSLGLATSHEQYFGPGTRLTVT.

V and J are TRBV5-4 and TRBJ2-3; TRBD2 is a possible D gene (5 bases). V shed 4 bases and J shed 0 bases, with 12 bases lying between them. The CDR3 runs 15 residues. Per the germline V gene, CDR1 is SGHNT and CDR2 is YYREEE (reference sequence). CDR3 protein: CASSTAVLSTDTQYF. CDR3 nucleotides: TGTGCCAGCAGCACAGCGGTACTTAGCACAGATACGCAGTATTTT. The whole variable domain, remainder taken from reference TRBV5-4 and TRBJ2-3, is ETGVTQSPTHLIKTRGQQVTLRCSSQSGHNTVSWYQQALGQGPQFIFQYYREEENGRGNFPPRFSGLQFPNYSSELNVNALELDDSALYLCASSTAVLSTDTQYFGPGTRLTVL.

The chain carries TRBV4-1 and TRBJ1-4; D is undetermined. Trimming took 0 bases from V and 4 from J, leaving 18 bases between them. Germline assignment: CDR1 MGHRA and CDR2 YSYEKL. The CDR3 is 18 residues long. CDR3 DNA sequence: TGCGCCAGCAGCCAAGATGGTTATGGGAGGGTTTATAATGAAAAACTGTTTTTT. Translated: CASSQDGYGRVYNEKLFF.

The chain employs TRBV19 and TRBJ2-1; 7 bases match TRBD2. The CDR3 consists of 16 residues. The J segment lost 0 bases and the V segment lost 7 bases, leaving 9 bases of the junction unmatched. Germline V lookup: CDR1 LNHDA, CDR2 SQIVND (reference sequence). The CDR3 DNA reads as TGTGCCAGTACCCCCCGTCTAGCGGCCTCCTACAATGAGCAGTTCTTC. Its protein product is CASTPRLAASYNEQFF.

The chain is built from TRBV19 and TRBJ2-5; a weak D match, TRBD1 (5 bases). Deletions cut 6 bases from V and 3 bases from J, with 11 bases between. The CDR3 has 13 amino acids. From germline, CDR1 is LNHDA and CDR2 SQIVND (reference sequence). The CDR3 bases are TGTGCCAGTAGGGAGACAGCAGAAGAGACCCAGTACTTC. Translated, it gives CASRETAEETQYF.

This rearrangement joins TRBV10-3 to TRBJ1-2; 8 bases align to TRBD1. With 10 bases clipped from V and 5 bases from J, the junction kept 15 bases outside the gene matches. Looked up from germline, CDR1 is ENHRY and CDR2 is SYGVKD. The CDR3 runs 15 residues. DNA for the CDR3: TGTGCCACGAAGGGCCCAGGGGGCGAAGAATATGGCTACACCTTC. As protein: CATKGPGGEEYGYTF.

This rearrangement joins TRBV19 to TRBJ1-2, with 8 positions matching TRBD1. Trimming removed 4 bases from V and 5 bases from J; junction bases left unmatched: 6. The CDR3 consists of 14 residues. Germline assignment: CDR1 LNHDA and CDR2 SQIVND (reference sequence). CDR3 bases: TGTGCCAGTAGTACCCCCGACAGGGGATATGGCTACACCTTC. Protein: CASSTPDRGYGYTF. The full variable domain, its missing parts supplied by reference TRBV19 and TRBJ1-2, is DGGITQSPKYLFRKEGQNVTLSCEQNLNHDAMYWYRQDPGQGLRLIYYSQIVNDFQKGDIAEGYSVSREKKESFPLTVTSAQKNPTAFYLCASSTPDRGYGYTFGSGTRLTVV.

The chain recombines TRBV6-5 with TRBJ2-2; TRBD1 aligns across 9 bases. Germline lookup yields CDR1 MNHEY and CDR2 SVGAGI. J gave up 6 bases and V 6 bases, and 8 bases lay outside the gene matches. The CDR3 spans 15 residues. CDR3 sequence reads: CASRGGTGRAGELFF. The CDR3 nucleotides read TGTGCCAGCAGGGGAGGGACAGGGAGGGCCGGGGAGCTGTTTTTT.

With respect to this clone: The sample carries other DNA sequences with the same CDR3. The chain's CDR3 is CASSIGYTEAFF. The CDR3 nucleotides read TGTGCCAGTAGTATCGGGTACACTGAAGCTTTCTTT. V and J are TRBV19 and TRBJ1-1; D gene ambiguous. The CDR3 has 12 residues. V shed 3 bases and J shed 3 bases, with 5 bases lying between them. Germline CDR1 and CDR2: LNHDA and SQIVND (reference sequence). The complete variable domain, with remaining parts taken from reference TRBV19 and TRBJ1-1, reads DGGITQSPKYLFRKEGQNVTLSCEQNLNHDAMYWYRQDPGQGLRLIYYSQIVNDFQKGDIAEGYSVSREKKESFPLTVTSAQKNPTAFYLCASSIGYTEAFFGQGTRLTVV.

This clone showed up just once. The same CDR3 also results from other DNA sequences found in this sample. V and J are TRBV7-8 and TRBJ1-5; TRBD1 aligns across 10 bases. The CDR3 totals 14 residues. V gave up 6 bases and J gave up 4 bases; unmatched junction bases: 3. The germline CDR1 and CDR2 sequences are SGHVS and FQNEAQ. DNA of the CDR3: TGTGCCAGCAGTTTGGACAGGGGGAATCAGCCCCAGCATTTT. This codes for CASSLDRGNQPQHF.

This clone has only one observation. This chain links TRBV15 with TRBJ1-2; tentative D call: TRBD1 (6 bases). V was clipped by 1 base and J by 4 bases, with 10 bases between them. The length of the CDR3 is 14 residues. Germline CDR1 is LNHNV and CDR2 is YYDKDF (reference sequence). The CDR3 bases are TGTGCCACCAGCAGAGGGGCAGGGGCCTATGGCTACACCTTC. Amino acids: CATSRGAGAYGYTF.

Remarks on this clone: Distinct nucleotide sequences in the sample also encode this CDR3. The CDR3 reads CASSPGTDSNQPQHF. The CDR3 region has the DNA TGTGCCAGCAGCCCCGGGACTGATAGCAATCAGCCCCAGCATTTT. V and J are TRBV2 and TRBJ1-5; possibly TRBD1 for D (5 bases). The CDR3 loop spans 15 amino acids. Trimming pared 6 bases from V and 0 bases from J, leaving 12 bases between. CDR1 is SNHLY and CDR2 is FYNNEI in the germline V gene.

This chain connects TRBV10-2 to TRBJ1-5, with D possibly TRBD1 on 5 matching bases. The CDR3 consists of 14 residues. Germline CDR1 reads WSHSY; CDR2 reads SAAADI. V dropped 5 bases and J dropped 2 bases, with 10 bases sitting between them. The CDR3 loop reads CASSSGVGNQPQHF. The CDR3 bases are TGCGCCAGCAGTTCGGGGGTGGGCAATCAGCCCCAGCATTTT.

The V and J genes are TRBV7-2 and TRBJ2-2; D is possibly TRBD2 (5 bases). The germline V gene has CDR1 SGHTA and CDR2 FQGNSA. The CDR3 spans 15 residues. V lost 7 bases to trimming and J lost 5 bases, with 17 bases between them. CDR3 DNA: TGTGCCAGCACTCCCCCCGGGCCGGGGACCGGGGAGCTGTTTTTT. Encoded protein: CASTPPGPGTGELFF.

This chain connects TRBV15 to TRBJ2-7; 10 positions match TRBD1. V lost 0 bases to trimming and J lost 3 bases; unmatched junction nucleotides: 5. CDR1 and CDR2 from the germline V gene are LNHNV and YYDKDF (reference sequence). The CDR3 runs 16 residues. CDR3 bases: TGTGCCACCAGCAGAGACGAGACAGGGGGCTTCTACGAGCAGTACTTC. The encoded protein is CATSRDETGGFYEQYF.

The chain links TRBV9 to TRBJ1-4, with 10 bases fitting TRBD1. Germline values: CDR1 SGDLS, CDR2 YYNGEE. This CDR3 has 15 residues. V lost 4 bases, J lost 8 bases, and 8 bases stayed unmatched. The CDR3 loop is CASSKADRGLEKLFF. CDR3 coding DNA: TGTGCCAGCAGCAAAGCGGACAGGGGGTTGGAAAAACTGTTTTTT. Based on the CDR3 plus reference TRBV9 and TRBJ1-4, the full variable domain is DSGVTQTPKHLITATGQRVTLRCSPRSGDLSVYWYQQSLDQGLQFLIQYYNGEERAKGNILERFSAQQFPDLHSELNLSSLELGDSALYFCASSKADRGLEKLFFGSGTQLSVL.

V is TRBV10-3 and J is TRBJ2-1; either TRBD1 or TRBD2 may supply D (7 bases each). The CDR3 runs to 14 residues. Trimming shortened V by 6 bases and J by 10 bases, and 19 bases separated the two germline ends. CDR1 is ENHRY, CDR2 SYGVKD, per germline. The CDR3 loop reads CAIRTPGGGQEQFF. The CDR3 region has the DNA TGTGCCATCAGAACGCCAGGGGGGGGACAGGAGCAGTTCTTC.

V and J are TRBV5-1 and TRBJ1-1; 9 nucleotides agree with TRBD1. Trimming took 2 bases from V and 4 from J; bases not matched to a gene: 6. CDR1 and CDR2 (germline): SGHRS, YFSETQ. The CDR3 is made up of 15 amino acids. In DNA form, the CDR3 reads TGCGCCAGCAGCTTAACAGGGGGCTCAGGCACTGAAGCTTTCTTT. This sequence encodes CASSLTGGSGTEAFF.

V gene TRBV28 combines with J gene TRBJ2-3, with a possible D match to TRBD2 (6 bases). CDR3 length: 17 amino acids. V lost 7 bases, J lost 0 bases, and 20 bases lay in between. Germline V gene sequence: CDR1 MDHEN, CDR2 SYDVKM. CDR3 amino acids: CASTTQYLATSTDTQYF. The CDR3 DNA reads TGTGCCAGCACCACCCAATATCTAGCGACTAGCACAGATACGCAGTATTTT.

The DNA for the CDR3 is TGTGCCAGCAGCCGAGGGGGTAGCACAGATACGCAGTATTTT. Its translation is CASSRGGSTDTQYF. V is TRBV5-4 and J is TRBJ2-3, with a possible D match to TRBD1 (6 bases). The V gene lost 4 bases and the J gene lost 0 bases, with 9 bases spanning the gap. This CDR3 has 14 amino acids. CDR1 SGHNT and CDR2 YYREEE come from the germline V gene (reference sequence).

This chain uses TRBV5-1 with TRBJ2-7, with D possibly matching TRBD1 (6 bases). V lost 0 bases to trimming and J lost 7 bases, with 20 bases between them. This CDR3 has 16 amino acids. The germline CDR1 and CDR2 sequences are SGHRS and YFSETQ. The CDR3 DNA reads TGCGCCAGCAGCTTGGTTAGGGGGTTTAGGGGTGAGGAGCAGTACTTC. Its protein is CASSLVRGFRGEEQYF.

The rearrangement uses TRBV25-1 and TRBJ2-3; no clear D. The CDR3 covers 14 residues. Germline loops: CDR1 MGHDK, CDR2 SYGVNS. The ends were cut back, 6 bases at V and 6 bases at J, with 16 bases in the middle. CDR3 in amino acids: CASSTQRPGDTQYF. Here the CDR3 DNA reads TGTGCCAGCAGCACTCAAAGACCCGGGGATACGCAGTATTTT.

This chain links TRBV7-9 with TRBJ2-2; TRBD1 might be the D (6 bases). V gave up 7 bases and J gave up 3 bases, with 18 bases separating them. The CDR3 contains 16 residues. The germline CDR1 and CDR2 sequences are SEHNR and FQNEAQ (reference sequence). CDR3 sequence: CASNNRAGADTGELFF. The CDR3 bases are TGTGCCAGCAACAATCGAGCAGGGGCGGACACCGGGGAGCTGTTTTTT.

The chain employs TRBV7-3 and TRBJ2-3; 7 bases map to TRBD1. This CDR3 has 15 amino acids. The germline V gene encodes CDR1 SGHTA and CDR2 FQGTGA. V shed 5 bases, J shed 5 bases, and the junction held 10 bases outside the gene matches. The CDR3 DNA follows: TGTGCCAGCAGCGTGCACGCGACAGGGAGAGATACGCAGTATTTT. Translating gives CASSVHATGRDTQYF.

Note on this clone: One end of the junction is discordant with germline, which a read error may explain. The CDR3: CASSDASVLYVQYF. As DNA, the CDR3 is TGCGCCAGCAGTGATGCGAGCGTACTGTACGTGCAGTACTTC. The chain carries TRBV10-2 and TRBJ2-7; D is unclear. Looked up from germline, CDR1 is WSHSY and CDR2 is SAAADI. The CDR3 contains 14 residues.

J is TRBJ2-7 and V is TRBV27; 10 bases align to TRBD2. Germline assignment: CDR1 MNHEY and CDR2 SMNVEV (reference sequence). The CDR3 consists of 15 residues. Trimming cost V 4 bases and J 2 bases; bases outside gene matches: 5. The CDR3 nucleotides read TGTGCCAGCAGTTCCAAAGCGGGAGGGCCCTACGAGCAGTACTTC. Encoded protein: CASSSKAGGPYEQYF.

The CDR3 sequence: CASSWGPGTEAFF. DNA for the CDR3: TGTGCCAGCAGCTGGGGCCCAGGCACTGAAGCTTTCTTT. The chain combines TRBV7-9 with TRBJ1-1; D may be TRBD1 (5 bases). The ends were cut back, 4 bases at V and 4 bases at J, with 10 bases in the middle. This CDR3 spans 13 amino acids. Germline CDR1 SEHNR, CDR2 FQNEAQ (reference sequence).

The V gene is TRBV27, the J gene TRBJ2-7; TRBD2 aligns across 7 bases. Germline loops: CDR1 MNHEY, CDR2 SMNVEV (reference sequence). The CDR3 is made up of 15 amino acids. V was clipped by 8 bases and J by 5 bases; unmatched bases: 15. The CDR3 coding sequence is TGTGCCAGCCATTCCGGGGGAGGGGCTCGGGACGAGCAGTACTTC. It is translated as CASHSGGGARDEQYF.

This clone appeared once. The identical CDR3 is also encoded by other nucleotide sequences in the sample. This chain links TRBV4-1 with TRBJ1-5; the D gene is possibly TRBD1 (6 bases). Germline CDR1 and CDR2: MGHRA and YSYEKL. The CDR3 is made up of 17 amino acids. V lost 1 base and J 3 bases, leaving 16 bases between the germline ends. This CDR3 is CASSQVPQGRDNQPQHF. Here the CDR3 DNA reads TGCGCCAGCAGCCAAGTACCCCAGGGGCGGGACAATCAGCCCCAGCATTTT.